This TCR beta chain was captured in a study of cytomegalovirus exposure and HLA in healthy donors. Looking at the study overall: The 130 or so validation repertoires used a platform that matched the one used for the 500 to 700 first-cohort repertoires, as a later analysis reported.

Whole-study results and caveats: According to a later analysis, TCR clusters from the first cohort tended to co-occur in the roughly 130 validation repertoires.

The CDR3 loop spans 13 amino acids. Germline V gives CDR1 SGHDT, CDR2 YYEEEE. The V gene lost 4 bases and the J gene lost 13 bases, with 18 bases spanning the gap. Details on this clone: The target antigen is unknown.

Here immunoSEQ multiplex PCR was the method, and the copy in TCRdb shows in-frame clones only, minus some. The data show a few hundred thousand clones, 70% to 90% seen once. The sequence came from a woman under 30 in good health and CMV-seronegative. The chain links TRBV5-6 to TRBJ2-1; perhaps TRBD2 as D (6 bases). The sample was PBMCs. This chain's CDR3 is CASSAYEWRGQFF. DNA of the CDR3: TGTGCCAGCAGCGCATACGAGTGGAGGGGACAGTTCTTC.